The present entry profiles one T cell receptor beta chain with its context. Its specificity is not known. A library of TCRbeta sequences, prepared with unique molecular identifiers, was generated. MiXCR was run by TCRdb on the PCR reads, yielding one entry per CDR3 protein. The sample has approximately 980,000 distinct CDR3 sequences, around 30% seen once. V lost 6 bases, J lost 6 bases, and 10 bases stayed unmatched. The CDR3 runs 14 residues. In germline, CDR1 is DFQATT, CDR2 SNEGSKA (reference sequence). The sample is drawn from a study of T-cell reconstitution after alpha-beta-depleted transplantation in children. Overall study findings and caveats: Most T-cell counts and diversity one year after the transplant came from T cells that were newly produced.

This clonotype was sampled from a boy under two years old who had a stem cell transplant for SCID, so the T cells may come from the graft donor. This rearrangement joins TRBV20-1 to TRBJ1-5; 8 nucleotides align to TRBD1. Material: PBMCs, mostly from graft donor cells, obtained 360 days after TCRalphabeta/CD19-depleted stem cell transplant. As DNA, the CDR3 is TGCAGTGCGAATGACAGGGGAGAAGGTCAGCCCCAGCATTTT. Translating it yields CSANDRGEGQPQHF.